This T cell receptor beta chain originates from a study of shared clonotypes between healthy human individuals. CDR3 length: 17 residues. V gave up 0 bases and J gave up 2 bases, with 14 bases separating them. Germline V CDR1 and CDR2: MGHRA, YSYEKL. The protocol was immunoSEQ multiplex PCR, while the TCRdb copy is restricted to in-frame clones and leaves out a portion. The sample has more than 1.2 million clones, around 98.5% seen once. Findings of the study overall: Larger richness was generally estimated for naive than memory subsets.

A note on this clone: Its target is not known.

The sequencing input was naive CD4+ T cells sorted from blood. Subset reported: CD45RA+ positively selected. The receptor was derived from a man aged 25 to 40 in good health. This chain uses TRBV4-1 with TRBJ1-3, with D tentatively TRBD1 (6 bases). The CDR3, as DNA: TGCGCCAGCAGCCAAGAGACAGGTATATCGGCTGGAAACACCATATATTTT. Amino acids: CASSQETGISAGNTIYF.